Here is one T cell receptor (beta chain) with its context. With V trimmed by 1 base and J by 7 bases, 7 bases remained unmatched. The CDR3 has 16 amino acids. Germline loops: CDR1 SGHTA, CDR2 FQGNSA. Profiling relied on immunoSEQ multiplex PCR, and the TCRdb table lists in-frame clones only, not all of them. The repertoire consists of 200,000 to 250,000 clones, with roughly 81% occurring once and the leading ten covering over 2.5%. This sample was included in a study of blood T cell repertoires in COVID-19. The sample consisted of peripheral blood. The rearrangement uses TRBV7-2 and TRBJ2-3; 11 bases agree with TRBD2. This sequence was found in a man over 45 who had recovered from COVID-19. The CDR3 reads CASSLGVAGGTNTQYF. CDR3 nucleotides: TGTGCCAGCAGCTTAGGGGTAGCGGGAGGGACAAATACGCAGTATTTT.